The 14 T cell receptor beta chains in this list originate from one sample, sequenced in a study of shared clonotypes between healthy human individuals. Produced via immunoSEQ multiplex PCR; TCRdb's table is partial and in-frame only. The profile shows roughly 1,600,000 clones, approximately 98.5% of them singletons. Material for sequencing was naive CD4+ T cells sorted from blood. Described subset: CD45RA+ positively selected. Receptors originate from a young man in good health.

This chain links TRBV11-2 with TRBJ2-1, with TRBD2 matching 14 bases. The CDR3 is 16 amino acids. Germline V CDR1 and CDR2: SGHAT, FQNNGV. V lost 5 bases, J lost 7 bases, and 7 bases stayed unmatched. The DNA for the CDR3 is TGTGCCAGCAGCCAGAGACTAGCGGGAGGGGTGAATGAGCAGTTCTTC. Its protein product is CASSQRLAGGVNEQFF.

V is TRBV27 and J is TRBJ2-7; a weak D match, TRBD2 (6 bases). Trimming took 8 bases from V and 5 from J, leaving 19 bases between them. Germline V gene sequence: CDR1 MNHEY, CDR2 SMNVEV (reference sequence). The length of the CDR3 is 14 residues. CDR3 in DNA: TGTGCCAGCCAAAGGAGGCAGCGGGCCCACGAGCAGTACTTC. Protein product: CASQRRQRAHEQYF.

CDR3 in amino acids: CASSAFEARGGYEQYF. CDR3 DNA: TGTGCCAGCAGTGCCTTTGAGGCCCGGGGGGGCTACGAGCAGTACTTC. This chain uses TRBV2 with TRBJ2-7; TRBD2 matches at 8 bases. The trim removed 4 bases at V and 3 bases at J, leaving 11 bases unmatched. The germline gives CDR1 SNHLY, CDR2 FYNNEI. The CDR3 spans 16 residues.

The V and J genes are TRBV5-1 and TRBJ1-3; 9 bases map to TRBD1. This CDR3 comprises 23 residues. CDR1 SGHRS and CDR2 YFSETQ come from the germline V gene. V was clipped by 1 base and J by 1 base; unmatched bases: 24. The CDR3 DNA reads as TGCGCCAGCAGCTTGTGGCCCGACAGGGGGGAATCGACTTTCTTCAGGTCTGGAAACACCATATATTTT. Encoded protein: CASSLWPDRGESTFFRSGNTIYF.

The V and J genes are TRBV10-2 and TRBJ2-1; D might be TRBD2 (6 bases). The germline V gene encodes CDR1 WSHSY and CDR2 SAAADI. The CDR3 runs to 15 residues. V lost 1 base to trimming and J lost 0 bases, with 7 bases between them. The CDR3 reads CASSELAVSYNEQFF. The CDR3 nucleotides read TGCGCCAGCAGTGAGTTAGCGGTCTCCTACAATGAGCAGTTCTTC.

The gene calls are TRBV6-1 and TRBJ2-7; D uncertain. The germline V and J ends were trimmed by 1 base and 4 bases, with 8 bases remaining between them. The CDR3 has 13 amino acids. Germline V lookup: CDR1 MNHNS, CDR2 SASEGT. In DNA form, the CDR3 reads TGTGCCAGCAGTGAAGTTGTGGGGTACGAGCAGTACTTC. Translation gives CASSEVVGYEQYF.

Comments on this clone: Other DNA sequences in the sample encode the same CDR3. CDR3 amino acids: CASSLGAGPQETQYF. The CDR3 nucleotides read TGCGCCAGCAGCTTGGGGGCAGGGCCACAAGAGACCCAGTACTTC. V gene TRBV5-1 combines with J gene TRBJ2-5; maybe TRBD1 (5 bases). V gave up 0 bases and J gave up 2 bases, with 11 bases separating them. Germline loops: CDR1 SGHRS, CDR2 YFSETQ. CDR3 size: 15 residues.

The chain uses TRBV19 and TRBJ1-4; possibly TRBD1 for D (5 bases). Looked up from germline, CDR1 is LNHDA and CDR2 is SQIVND (reference sequence). Trimming took off 5 bases at V and 8 bases at J, with 15 bases between the two ends. The CDR3 totals 14 residues. In DNA form, the CDR3 reads TGTGCCAGTAGTCAGGGAGGGGCTGGCGAAAAACTGTTTTTT. This encodes CASSQGGAGEKLFF. Based on the CDR3 plus reference TRBV19 and TRBJ1-4, the full variable domain is DGGITQSPKYLFRKEGQNVTLSCEQNLNHDAMYWYRQDPGQGLRLIYYSQIVNDFQKGDIAEGYSVSREKKESFPLTVTSAQKNPTAFYLCASSQGGAGEKLFFGSGTQLSVL.

As regards this clone: Other DNA sequences in the sample encode the same CDR3. The gene calls are TRBV18 and TRBJ2-7; D is unresolved. The CDR3 consists of 11 residues. Trimming stripped 3 bases from V and 5 bases from J, with 5 bases between. Germline V gene data show CDR1 as KGHSH and CDR2 as LQKENI. CDR3 coding DNA: TGTGCCAGCTCACCTAAAAACGAGCAGTACTTC. This gives the protein CASSPKNEQYF.

The table lists this clone with a count of one. This chain joins TRBV6-5 and TRBJ2-7; D not certain. Germline-derived CDR1 and CDR2 are MNHEY and SVGAGI. With 5 bases removed from V and 3 bases from J, the gap between germline ends came to 14 bases. This CDR3 region has 14 residues. CDR3 in DNA: TGTGCCAGCAGTCCGTCGGGCGCCCACTACGAGCAGTACTTC. Translating gives CASSPSGAHYEQYF.

DNA for the CDR3: TGTGCCAGTAGTCACCGGACTAGCGGGAGTATCGACAATGAGCAGTTCTTC. Translating gives CASSHRTSGSIDNEQFF. V and J are TRBV19 and TRBJ2-1; 13 bases line up with TRBD2. The trim removed 5 bases at V and 5 bases at J, leaving 9 bases unmatched. The CDR3 contains 17 residues. The germline V gene encodes CDR1 LNHDA and CDR2 SQIVND (reference sequence).

Note on this clone: At the DNA level, this CDR3 is encoded by other sequences in the same sample as well. The chain recombines TRBV29-1 with TRBJ2-7; D is perhaps TRBD2 (5 bases). The germline V and J ends were trimmed by 4 bases and 1 base, with 8 bases remaining between them. Germline V gives CDR1 SQVTM, CDR2 ANQGSEA. The CDR3 is 12 residues long. The chain's CDR3 is CSVAGNSYEQYF. For the CDR3, the DNA is TGCAGCGTTGCCGGGAATTCCTACGAGCAGTACTTC.

Turning to this clone: At the DNA level, this CDR3 is encoded by other sequences in the same sample as well. The genes are TRBV15 and TRBJ2-1; D gene uncertain. Between the trimmed V and J ends, which lost 0 bases and 0 bases, there was a span of 6 bases. Germline CDR1 is LNHNV and CDR2 is YYDKDF (reference sequence). The CDR3 loop spans 15 amino acids. CDR3 sequence: CATSRDASSYNEQFF. The CDR3 nucleotides read TGTGCCACCAGCAGAGATGCGAGCTCCTACAATGAGCAGTTCTTC.

The chain carries TRBV11-2 and TRBJ1-1; a weak D match, TRBD1 (5 bases). The CDR3 totals 16 residues. The germline V gene encodes CDR1 SGHAT and CDR2 FQNNGV. V dropped 3 bases and J dropped 1 base, with 15 bases sitting between them. Here the CDR3 DNA reads TGTGCCAGCAGCTTGACGGGTGGGGCTCCGAACACTGAAGCTTTCTTT. Translating gives CASSLTGGAPNTEAFF.